The present entry profiles one T cell receptor beta chain with its context. Its cognate antigen is unknown. This sample is drawn from a study of Ad26.COV2.S vaccination and SARS-CoV-2 variants. Whole-study findings and limits: Ad26.COV2.S recipients had broader spike-specific TCRs (P = 0.0014).

The treatment was: about 20 received Ad26.COV2.S at low or high dose, single or two shots; 5 received placebo; per-sample allocation not given. Sampling was done on day 63 after the first vaccine or placebo injection. An adult of 18-55 years in Boston served as donor. Using immunoSEQ multiplex PCR, the repertoire was profiled, and TCRdb retains in-frame clones only, with some absent. The repertoire holds around 320,000 clones, with roughly 84% as singletons. The sequence came from a person aged 18-65 years who received the Ad26.COV2.S COVID-19 vaccine or a placebo. The sequencing here drew on peripheral blood, taken in a trial of Ad26.COV2.S vaccine versus placebo.

CDR3 region: CASSLVVGGGSTYEQYF. CDR3 sequence (DNA): TGTGCCAGCAGCTTAGTCGTTGGCGGGGGTTCCACCTACGAGCAGTACTTC. V usage is TRBV11-2 and J usage is TRBJ2-7; 7 nucleotides match TRBD2. V was pared by 1 base and J by 2 bases, with 11 bases of the junction left unmatched. The CDR3 spans 17 residues. CDR1 SGHAT and CDR2 FQNNGV come from the germline V gene.